Included here is one T cell receptor beta chain sequence, with context. Its target antigen remains unknown. No much larger clone is present one base from it, and per-base qualities are unavailable. Explained via the paper, the time point label denotes: baseline before first vaccination. The sample's treatment or condition label is to be understood as: meningococcal conjugate vaccine given as trial control. Vaccinee samples were obtained from the UK trials COV001 and COV002, which included a single-blind randomized controlled phase 2/3 trial of AZD1222 (ChAdOx1 nCoV-19) in healthy adults. Trial participant PBMC samples were collected at day 0 and day 28 after the second dose for TCRbeta chain sequencing. The CDR3 runs 15 amino acids, cysteine and phenylalanine included. Here the CDR3 DNA is all that survives: 45 bases in frame from base 1. The germline V gene (reference sequence) provides CDR1 LNHDA and CDR2 SQIVND. From V the trimming removes 5 bases and from J it removes 2 bases, while the gene matches leave 7 bases of the junction unaccounted for.

The sample belongs to a study of T cell responses to AZD1222 COVID-19 vaccine (dated by TCRdb to the early 2020s). A note on the overall study: TCR sequencing was performed for about 250 trial participants, of whom 207 were given two doses of AZD1222 and around 26 were given two doses of MenACWY control vaccine. Trial participants were enrolled into age subgroups of 18-55, 56-69 and 70-plus years, which contained 148, 28 and 57 TCR-sequenced participants, respectively. Broad study findings and their caveats: Conclusions about previously exposed vaccinees are limited, since just a handful of AZD1222 recipients were seropositive for SARS-CoV-2 at baseline. Reportedly, almost half of the unique spike-specific TCRs recognized epitopes lying outside the regions that are mutated in the B.1.351 and B.1.1.7 variants. Participants were mostly white British, with more females than males. The authors suggested clonal diversity may have been underestimated. Because no day 14 peak-response samples were available, the repertoires could be characterized only after the peak T cell response. The vaccine-associated CD4 TCRs covered the entire spike protein, and the dominant responses fell in regions 160-218 and 743-854. The 56-69-year group was small, and its depth increase did not reach significance, likely because of low power. After two AZD1222 doses, spike-specific TCR breadth and depth were significantly higher than at day 0 and than in MenACWY recipients.

The CDR3 regions of human TCRbeta chains were analyzed by immunosequencing. Per the original workflow: TCRs in the repertoires were compared against a reference library of SARS-CoV-2-specific TCRs that had been generated with the MIRA antigen-specificity platform. Breadth was defined as the fraction of unique TCRs that were SARS-CoV-2-associated. Depth was defined as the fraction of total T cells that were SARS-CoV-2-associated. Using the MIRA data, each spike-specific TCR was mapped to the spike region that the TCR reacts to and placed in a CD4 or CD8 class. Log10-transformed breadth and depth values were compared by one-way ANOVA with Sidak's multiple comparisons tests. TCRdb limited this immuneACCESS table to in-frame rearrangements with V and J called. A share of clones is missing; checked studies link under half to unresolved V genes, and the rest is unexplained. That table gives V, J and clone size, and the DNA gave D and trimming. For this sample there are around 150,000 clones; roughly 88% appear just once. The leading ten clones occupy about 3.7% of the sample.

The sample consisted of peripheral blood, taken on day 0 of MenACWY control vaccination. This TCR derives from an adult in good health. This chain joins TRBV19 to TRBJ2-3; 7 middle bases align to TRBD1. The CDR3 is CASSLGTVDTDTQYF. The DNA sequence follows: TGTGCCAGTAGTCTCGGGACAGTCGACACAGATACGCAGTATTTT.